This entry concerns a single TCR beta chain. The target antigen is unknown. There were TCR beta CDR3 regions amplified from RNA transcripts. First-round RT-PCR targeting the TCR CDR3 was performed with the HTBI primer set. One entry per CDR3 protein results from TCRdb running MiXCR on the multiplex PCR reads. The sample holds 450,000 to 650,000 distinct CDR3 sequences; roughly 17% are singletons and the top ten take around 17%. V lost 3 bases to trimming and J lost 2 bases, with 9 bases between them. This CDR3 has 14 amino acids. In germline, CDR1 is SGHTA, CDR2 FQGTGA. The data are from a study of T cells in Graves' hyperthyroidism and ophthalmopathy. Study-level points and caveats: In simple terms, a model built on 13 V-J features told ophthalmopathy apart from stable hyperthyroidism.

The sample consisted of blood. The rearrangement joins TRBV7-3 to TRBJ2-3; D gene ambiguous. The sequence was collected from a woman younger than 35 with Graves' ophthalmopathy. DNA of the CDR3: TGTGCCAGCAGCTTCTCCCTTATCACAGATACGCAGTATTTT. It codes for CASSFSLITDTQYF.